The sequence of this T cell receptor (beta chain) was determined in a study of blood T cell repertoires in COVID-19. Overall study context: Samples came from the United States, Italy and Spain, spanning acute and convalescent COVID-19. PBMCs, B-cell-depleted T cells, or T cells were the source of the cDNA or gDNA that made up the material.

Authors' processing steps: Amplification with reference gene primers provided the estimates of nucleated cell counts. Profiled with immunoSEQ multiplex PCR; TCRdb holds only in-frame clones, not every one. Clonal size and the V and J genes are those of that table, whereas D and trimming came from the DNA. This sample has 130,000 to 150,000 clones; 88% occur once, and the top ten carry 10%. CDR1 and CDR2 from the germline V gene are MGHRA and YSYEKL. Trimming at V came to 0 bases and at J to 3 bases, leaving 4 bases not matched to a gene. CDR3 length equals 16 residues. This receptor was taken from a man in his fifties with active or convalescent COVID-19. V is TRBV4-1 and J is TRBJ1-2, with TRBD1 identical over 10 bases. The specimen sequenced was peripheral blood. The chain's CDR3 is CASSQDGTGADYGYTF. Here the CDR3 DNA reads TGCGCCAGCAGCCAAGACGGGACAGGGGCCGACTATGGCTACACCTTC.